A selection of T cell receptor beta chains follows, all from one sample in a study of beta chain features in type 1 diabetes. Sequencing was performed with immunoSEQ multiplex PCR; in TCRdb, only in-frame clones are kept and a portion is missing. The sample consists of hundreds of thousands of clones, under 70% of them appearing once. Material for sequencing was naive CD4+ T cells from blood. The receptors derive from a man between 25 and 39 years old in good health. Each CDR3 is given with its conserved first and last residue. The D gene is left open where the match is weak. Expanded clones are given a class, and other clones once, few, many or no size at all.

CDR3aa: CASSHIGRVADEQFF
CDR3nt: TGTGCCAGCAGCCACATCGGGAGGGTGGCAGACGAGCAGTTCTTC
abundance: .
v_gene: TRBV14
d_gene: TRBD2
j_gene: TRBJ2-1

CDR3aa: CSVEVEGRTQYF
CDR3nt: TGCAGCGTTGAAGTCGAGGGGAGGACCCAGTACTTC
abundance: few
v_gene: TRBV29-1
d_gene: .
j_gene: TRBJ2-5

CDR3aa: CASSKHSSSYNEQFF
CDR3nt: TGCGCCAGCAGCAAACATTCGTCCTCCTACAATGAGCAGTTCTTC
abundance: few
v_gene: TRBV4-3
d_gene: .
j_gene: TRBJ2-1

CDR3aa: CSAGGWYEQYF
CDR3nt: TGCAGTGCCGGAGGATGGTACGAGCAGTACTTC
abundance: few
v_gene: TRBV20-1
d_gene: .
j_gene: TRBJ2-7

CDR3aa: CAWSSLAGFKPIQYF
CDR3nt: TGTGCCTGGAGTTCCCTAGCGGGATTTAAGCCAATTCAGTACTTC
abundance: .
v_gene: TRBV30
d_gene: TRBD2
j_gene: TRBJ2-4

CDR3aa: CAWRLAGTNEKLFF
CDR3nt: TGTGCCTGGAGGCTGGCAGGGACTAATGAAAAACTGTTTTTT
abundance: once
v_gene: TRBV30
d_gene: .
j_gene: TRBJ1-4

CDR3aa: CASSGAGETQYF
CDR3nt: TGTGCCAGCAGCGGGGCGGGGGAGACCCAGTACTTC
abundance: .
v_gene: TRBV11-2
d_gene: .
j_gene: TRBJ2-5

CDR3aa: CAWSGGTGVFSGNTIYF
CDR3nt: TGTGCCTGGAGTGGGGGGACAGGAGTTTTCTCTGGAAACACCATATATTTT
abundance: .
v_gene: TRBV30
d_gene: TRBD1
j_gene: TRBJ1-3

CDR3aa: CSVEDPGLAGVRYEQYF
CDR3nt: TGCAGCGTTGAAGATCCCGGCCTAGCGGGAGTAAGGTACGAGCAGTACTTC
abundance: .
v_gene: TRBV29-1
d_gene: TRBD2
j_gene: TRBJ2-7

CDR3aa: CAWSPLAGVIDTQYF
CDR3nt: TGTGCCTGGAGTCCCTTAGCGGGAGTTATAGATACGCAGTATTTT
abundance: .
v_gene: TRBV30
d_gene: TRBD2
j_gene: TRBJ2-3

CDR3aa: CASSPMTGIREQYF
CDR3nt: TGTGCCAGCAGTCCCATGACAGGGATTCGCGAGCAGTACTTC
abundance: once
v_gene: TRBV27
d_gene: TRBD1
j_gene: TRBJ2-7

CDR3aa: CSTRGDRNTEAFF
CDR3nt: TGCAGCACCCGAGGGGACAGGAACACTGAAGCTTTCTTT
abundance: once
v_gene: TRBV29-1
d_gene: TRBD1
j_gene: TRBJ1-1

CDR3aa: CAWMGTGYNEQFF
CDR3nt: TGTGCCTGGATGGGGACAGGCTACAATGAGCAGTTCTTC
abundance: .
v_gene: TRBV30
d_gene: TRBD1
j_gene: TRBJ2-1

CDR3aa: CASTQGREDEQYF
CDR3nt: TGTGCCAGCACGCAGGGTCGGGAGGACGAGCAGTACTTC
abundance: .
v_gene: TRBV18
d_gene: TRBD2
j_gene: TRBJ2-7

CDR3aa: CATSRDRLAFWPYNEQFF
CDR3nt: TGTGCCACCAGCAGAGATCGTCTAGCCTTTTGGCCCTACAATGAGCAGTTCTTC
abundance: .
v_gene: TRBV15
d_gene: .
j_gene: TRBJ2-1

CDR3aa: CASSGTGLALHF
CDR3nt: TGTGCCAGCAGCGGGACAGGGTTGGCCCTCCACTTT
abundance: .
v_gene: TRBV2
d_gene: TRBD1
j_gene: TRBJ1-6

CDR3aa: CSVEETGQTQYF
CDR3nt: TGCAGCGTTGAGGAGACAGGGCAGACGCAGTATTTT
abundance: .
v_gene: TRBV29-1
d_gene: TRBD1
j_gene: TRBJ2-3

CDR3aa: CATTPRQVSYNEQFF
CDR3nt: TGTGCCACCACGCCGCGCCAGGTCTCCTACAATGAGCAGTTCTTC
abundance: few
v_gene: TRBV10-3
d_gene: .
j_gene: TRBJ2-1

CDR3aa: CASSYGIQADEQYF
CDR3nt: TGTGCCAGCAGCTATGGAATTCAGGCAGACGAGCAGTACTTC
abundance: .
v_gene: TRBV5-6
d_gene: .
j_gene: TRBJ2-7

CDR3aa: CAWRLYDEQYF
CDR3nt: TGTGCCTGGAGGTTGTACGACGAGCAGTACTTC
abundance: .
v_gene: TRBV30
d_gene: .
j_gene: TRBJ2-7

CDR3aa: CASSEGFKETQYF
CDR3nt: TGTGCCAGCAGTGAGGGGTTTAAGGAGACCCAGTACTTC
abundance: .
v_gene: TRBV6-1
d_gene: .
j_gene: TRBJ2-5

CDR3aa: CAITENTGELFF
CDR3nt: TGTGCCATCACAGAGAACACCGGGGAGCTGTTTTTT
abundance: .
v_gene: TRBV10-3
d_gene: .
j_gene: TRBJ2-2

CDR3aa: CASSLWDGQETQYF
CDR3nt: TGTGCCAGCAGCTTATGGGACGGACAAGAGACCCAGTACTTC
abundance: .
v_gene: TRBV7-2
d_gene: .
j_gene: TRBJ2-5

CDR3aa: CSVLRTSGSVAETQYF
CDR3nt: TGCAGCGTTCTCAGGACTAGCGGGAGCGTTGCGGAGACCCAGTACTTC
abundance: once
v_gene: TRBV29-1
d_gene: TRBD2
j_gene: TRBJ2-5

CDR3aa: CASSNGQGGTDTQYF
CDR3nt: TGTGCCAGCAGTAATGGACAGGGTGGCACAGATACGCAGTATTTT
abundance: .
v_gene: TRBV7-9
d_gene: TRBD1
j_gene: TRBJ2-3

CDR3aa: CASSQGLAGYNEQFF
CDR3nt: TGTGCCAGCAGCCAAGGACTAGCGGGGTACAATGAGCAGTTCTTC
abundance: few
v_gene: TRBV14
d_gene: TRBD2
j_gene: TRBJ2-1

CDR3aa: CASSLARVEILIPDTQYF
CDR3nt: TGCGCCAGCAGCTTGGCCCGGGTGGAGATACTCATTCCCGATACGCAGTATTTT
abundance: .
v_gene: TRBV5-1
d_gene: .
j_gene: TRBJ2-3

CDR3aa: CASSPSEDTEAFF
CDR3nt: TGTGCCAGCTCACCAAGCGAAGACACTGAAGCTTTCTTT
abundance: .
v_gene: TRBV18
d_gene: .
j_gene: TRBJ1-1

CDR3aa: CSVGPSNYGYTF
CDR3nt: TGCAGCGTTGGGCCGTCTAACTATGGCTACACCTTC
abundance: .
v_gene: TRBV29-1
d_gene: .
j_gene: TRBJ1-2

CDR3aa: CASSPGRARETQYF
CDR3nt: TGTGCCAGCAGCCCGGGTCGTGCTAGAGAGACCCAGTACTTC
abundance: .
v_gene: TRBV9
d_gene: .
j_gene: TRBJ2-5

CDR3aa: CASSASTYEQYF
CDR3nt: TGTGCCAGCAGCGCGTCAACCTACGAGCAGTACTTC
abundance: .
v_gene: TRBV7-6
d_gene: .
j_gene: TRBJ2-7

CDR3aa: CSVEGLAGGQETQYF
CDR3nt: TGCAGCGTTGAAGGGTTAGCGGGAGGGCAAGAGACCCAGTACTTC
abundance: .
v_gene: TRBV29-1
d_gene: TRBD2
j_gene: TRBJ2-5

CDR3aa: CAGGTPRTEAFF
CDR3nt: TGTGCCGGGGGGACCCCGCGGACTGAAGCTTTCTTT
abundance: .
v_gene: TRBV7-9
d_gene: .
j_gene: TRBJ1-1

CDR3aa: CACRGVSHTQYF
CDR3nt: TGTGCCTGCCGGGGGGTAAGCCATACGCAGTATTTT
abundance: .
v_gene: TRBV30
d_gene: TRBD2
j_gene: TRBJ2-3

CDR3aa: CASTHRAYTGELFF
CDR3nt: TGTGCCAGCACCCACAGGGCGTACACCGGGGAGCTGTTTTTT
abundance: few
v_gene: TRBV7-2
d_gene: .
j_gene: TRBJ2-2

CDR3aa: CASSGQESYEQYF
CDR3nt: TGTGCCAGTAGTGGCCAGGAGTCCTACGAGCAGTACTTC
abundance: .
v_gene: TRBV19
d_gene: .
j_gene: TRBJ2-7

CDR3aa: CASSQAAYTDTQYF
CDR3nt: TGTGCCAGCAGCCAAGCAGCCTACACAGATACGCAGTATTTT
abundance: .
v_gene: TRBV14
d_gene: .
j_gene: TRBJ2-3

CDR3aa: CASSPDRVEGYTF
CDR3nt: TGTGCCAGCTCACCGGACAGGGTCGAAGGCTACACCTTC
abundance: .
v_gene: TRBV18
d_gene: TRBD1
j_gene: TRBJ1-2

CDR3aa: CASSRRGFASQHF
CDR3nt: TGTGCCAGCAGCCGACGGGGGTTTGCGTCCCAGCATTTT
abundance: .
v_gene: TRBV13
d_gene: .
j_gene: TRBJ1-5

CDR3aa: CASSFGGGQFVTDTQYF
CDR3nt: TGTGCCAGCAGCTTTGGAGGGGGACAGTTCGTTACAGATACGCAGTATTTT
abundance: .
v_gene: TRBV5-4
d_gene: .
j_gene: TRBJ2-3

CDR3aa: CSVRTDSYEQYF
CDR3nt: TGCAGCGTCCGAACGGACTCCTACGAGCAGTACTTC
abundance: .
v_gene: TRBV29-1
d_gene: .
j_gene: TRBJ2-7

CDR3aa: CASSATSGSYNEQFF
CDR3nt: TGTGCCAGCAGCGCGACTAGCGGGTCCTACAATGAGCAGTTCTTC
abundance: .
v_gene: TRBV7-2
d_gene: TRBD2
j_gene: TRBJ2-1

CDR3aa: CASSPSGLAVYNEQFF
CDR3nt: TGTGCCAGCAGCCCGTCCGGACTAGCGGTTTACAATGAGCAGTTCTTC
abundance: .
v_gene: TRBV7-9
d_gene: TRBD2
j_gene: TRBJ2-1

CDR3aa: CAWREPLTVSYEQYF
CDR3nt: TGTGCCTGGAGAGAGCCCCTCACAGTTTCCTACGAGCAGTACTTC
abundance: .
v_gene: TRBV30
d_gene: .
j_gene: TRBJ2-7

CDR3aa: CASSPRRAETQYF
CDR3nt: TGTGCCAGCAGTCCCCGCAGGGCAGAGACCCAGTACTTC
abundance: .
v_gene: TRBV2
d_gene: .
j_gene: TRBJ2-5

CDR3aa: CASSTRQNDGYTF
CDR3nt: TGTGCCAGCAGTACCAGACAGAACGATGGCTACACCTTC
abundance: .
v_gene: TRBV6-5
d_gene: .
j_gene: TRBJ1-2

CDR3aa: CASSDLQGSYNEQFF
CDR3nt: TGTGCCAGCAGTGATTTGCAAGGCTCCTACAATGAGCAGTTCTTC
abundance: once
v_gene: TRBV2
d_gene: .
j_gene: TRBJ2-1

CDR3aa: CATSRDPVSHGISYNEQFF
CDR3nt: TGTGCCACCAGCAGAGATCCCGTATCGCATGGGATCTCCTACAATGAGCAGTTCTTC
abundance: .
v_gene: TRBV15
d_gene: .
j_gene: TRBJ2-1

CDR3aa: CASSLSATGTYEQYF
CDR3nt: TGTGCCAGCAGTTTATCGGCGACAGGGACTTACGAGCAGTACTTC
abundance: .
v_gene: TRBV27
d_gene: .
j_gene: TRBJ2-7

CDR3aa: CSAPSGSYNEQFF
CDR3nt: TGCAGCGCCCCATCGGGCTCCTACAATGAGCAGTTCTTC
abundance: .
v_gene: TRBV29-1
d_gene: .
j_gene: TRBJ2-1

CDR3aa: CASSLMLAGEQAPDNEQFF
CDR3nt: TGTGCCAGCAGTTTAATGCTAGCGGGAGAGCAAGCACCAGACAATGAGCAGTTCTTC
abundance: .
v_gene: TRBV28
d_gene: TRBD2
j_gene: TRBJ2-1

CDR3aa: CASSFPGQTYSALHF
CDR3nt: TGTGCCAGCAGCTTCCCGGGACAGACCTATTCGGCCCTCCACTTT
abundance: .
v_gene: TRBV5-4
d_gene: TRBD1
j_gene: TRBJ1-6

CDR3aa: CALDITNYGYTF
CDR3nt: TGTGCCTTGGACATAACTAACTATGGCTACACCTTC
abundance: .
v_gene: TRBV30
d_gene: .
j_gene: TRBJ1-2

CDR3aa: CASTERHSQFF
CDR3nt: TGTGCCAGCACCGAAAGACACTCGCAGTTCTTC
abundance: few
v_gene: TRBV11-2
d_gene: .
j_gene: TRBJ2-1

CDR3aa: CAWSGNPRGSYEQYF
CDR3nt: TGTGCCTGGAGTGGCAATCCGAGGGGTTCCTACGAGCAGTACTTC
abundance: .
v_gene: TRBV30
d_gene: .
j_gene: TRBJ2-7

CDR3aa: CACTGAAKNIQYF
CDR3nt: TGTGCCTGTACAGGGGCAGCCAAAAACATTCAGTACTTC
abundance: few
v_gene: TRBV30
d_gene: TRBD1
j_gene: TRBJ2-4

CDR3aa: CSVAADHYGYTF
CDR3nt: TGCAGCGTTGCAGCGGACCACTATGGCTACACCTTC
abundance: once
v_gene: TRBV29-1
d_gene: .
j_gene: TRBJ1-2

CDR3aa: CASSEDTQYF
CDR3nt: TGTGCCAGCAGTGAGGATACGCAGTATTTT
abundance: .
v_gene: TRBV2
d_gene: .
j_gene: TRBJ2-3

CDR3aa: CASSFRDRATYEQYF
CDR3nt: TGTGCCAGCAGCTTCCGGGACAGGGCAACCTACGAGCAGTACTTC
abundance: .
v_gene: TRBV9
d_gene: TRBD1
j_gene: TRBJ2-7